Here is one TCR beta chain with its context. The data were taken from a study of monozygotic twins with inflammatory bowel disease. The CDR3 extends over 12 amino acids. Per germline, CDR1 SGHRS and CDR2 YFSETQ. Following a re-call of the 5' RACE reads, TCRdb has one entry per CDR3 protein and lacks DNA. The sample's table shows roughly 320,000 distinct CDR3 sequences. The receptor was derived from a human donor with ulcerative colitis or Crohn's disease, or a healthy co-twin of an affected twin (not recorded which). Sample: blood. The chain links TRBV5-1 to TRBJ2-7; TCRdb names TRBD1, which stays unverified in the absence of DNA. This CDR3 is CASSLEGSGPYF.